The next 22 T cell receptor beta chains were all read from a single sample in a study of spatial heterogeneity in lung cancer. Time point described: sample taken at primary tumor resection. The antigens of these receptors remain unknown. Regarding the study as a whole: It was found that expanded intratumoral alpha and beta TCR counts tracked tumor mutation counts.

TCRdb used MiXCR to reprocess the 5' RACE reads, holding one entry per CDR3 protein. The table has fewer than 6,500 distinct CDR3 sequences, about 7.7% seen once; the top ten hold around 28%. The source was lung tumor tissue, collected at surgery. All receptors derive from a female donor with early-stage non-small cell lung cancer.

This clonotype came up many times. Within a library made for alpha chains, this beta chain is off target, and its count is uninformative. The chain's CDR3 is CASRGTGRDIQYF. CDR3 bases: TGTGCCAGCAGAGGGACAGGGAGGGACATTCAGTACTTC. The chain recombines TRBV6-1 with TRBJ2-4, with 9 positions matching TRBD1. Germline trimming cut 6 bases from V and 8 bases from J; bases unmatched to any gene: 5. CDR1 and CDR2 from the germline V gene are MNHNS and SASEGT. The CDR3 covers 13 residues.

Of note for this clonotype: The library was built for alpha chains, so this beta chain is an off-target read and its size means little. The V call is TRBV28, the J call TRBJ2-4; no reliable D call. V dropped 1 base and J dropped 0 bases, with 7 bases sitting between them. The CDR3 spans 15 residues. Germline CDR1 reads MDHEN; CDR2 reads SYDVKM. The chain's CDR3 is CASSLFRVAKNIQYF. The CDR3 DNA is TGTGCCAGCAGTTTATTCCGGGTAGCCAAAAACATTCAGTACTTC.

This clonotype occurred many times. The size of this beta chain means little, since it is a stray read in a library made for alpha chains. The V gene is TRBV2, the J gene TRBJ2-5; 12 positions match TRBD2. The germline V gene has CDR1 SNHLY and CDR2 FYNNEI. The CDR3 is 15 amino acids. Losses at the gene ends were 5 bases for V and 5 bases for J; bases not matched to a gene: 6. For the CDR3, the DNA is TGTGCCAGCAGTCCTAGCGGGGGGGCCTTGGAGACCCAGTACTTC. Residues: CASSPSGGALETQYF.

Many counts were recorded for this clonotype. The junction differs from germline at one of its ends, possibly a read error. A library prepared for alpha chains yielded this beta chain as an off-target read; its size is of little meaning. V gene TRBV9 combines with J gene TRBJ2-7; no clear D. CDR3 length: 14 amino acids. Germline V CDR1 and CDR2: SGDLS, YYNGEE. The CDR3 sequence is CASSVGQDSYEQYF. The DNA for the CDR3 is TGTGCCAGCAGTGTAGGGCAGGACTCCTACGAGCAGTACTTC.

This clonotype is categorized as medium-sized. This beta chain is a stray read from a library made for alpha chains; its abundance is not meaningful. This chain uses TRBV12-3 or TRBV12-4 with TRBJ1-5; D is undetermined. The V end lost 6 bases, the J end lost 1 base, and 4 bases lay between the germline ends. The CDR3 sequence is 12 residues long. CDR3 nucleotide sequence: TGTGCCAGCAGCTACAGCAATCAGCCCCAGCATTTT. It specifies CASSYSNQPQHF.

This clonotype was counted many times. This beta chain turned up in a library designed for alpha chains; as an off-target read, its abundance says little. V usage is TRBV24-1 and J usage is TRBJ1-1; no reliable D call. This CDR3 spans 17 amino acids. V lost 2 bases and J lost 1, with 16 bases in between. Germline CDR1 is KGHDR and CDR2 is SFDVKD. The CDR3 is CATSDSRAPGRNTEAFF. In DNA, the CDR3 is TGTGCCACCAGTGATTCAAGGGCCCCCGGAAGGAACACTGAAGCTTTCTTT.

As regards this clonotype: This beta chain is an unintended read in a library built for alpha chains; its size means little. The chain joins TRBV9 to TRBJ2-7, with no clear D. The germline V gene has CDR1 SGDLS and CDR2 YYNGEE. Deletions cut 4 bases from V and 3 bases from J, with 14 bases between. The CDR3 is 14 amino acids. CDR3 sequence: CASSPGQWGYEQYF. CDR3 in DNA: TGTGCCAGCAGCCCGGGTCAGTGGGGCTACGAGCAGTACTTC.

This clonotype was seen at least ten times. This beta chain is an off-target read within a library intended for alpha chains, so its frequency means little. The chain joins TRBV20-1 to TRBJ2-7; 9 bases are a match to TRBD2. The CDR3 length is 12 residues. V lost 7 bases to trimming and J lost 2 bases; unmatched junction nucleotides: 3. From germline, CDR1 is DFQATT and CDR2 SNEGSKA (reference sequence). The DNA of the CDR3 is TGCAGTGTGACTAGCGGAACCTACGAGCAGTACTTC. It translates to CSVTSGTYEQYF.

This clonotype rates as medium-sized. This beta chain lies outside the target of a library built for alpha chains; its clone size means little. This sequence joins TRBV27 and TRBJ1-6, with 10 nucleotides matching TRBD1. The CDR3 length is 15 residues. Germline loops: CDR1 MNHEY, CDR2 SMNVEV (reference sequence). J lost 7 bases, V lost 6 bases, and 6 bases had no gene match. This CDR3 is CASRVVGQGNSPLHF. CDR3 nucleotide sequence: TGTGCCAGCAGGGTAGTGGGACAGGGGAATTCACCCCTCCACTTT.

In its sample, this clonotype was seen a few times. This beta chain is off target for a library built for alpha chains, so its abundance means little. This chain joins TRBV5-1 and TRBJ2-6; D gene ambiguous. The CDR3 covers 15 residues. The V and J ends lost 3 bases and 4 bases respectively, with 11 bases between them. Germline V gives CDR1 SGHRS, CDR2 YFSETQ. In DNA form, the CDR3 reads TGCGCCAGCAGCTCCCAATGGTCCGGGGCCAACGTCCTGACTTTC. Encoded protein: CASSSQWSGANVLTF.

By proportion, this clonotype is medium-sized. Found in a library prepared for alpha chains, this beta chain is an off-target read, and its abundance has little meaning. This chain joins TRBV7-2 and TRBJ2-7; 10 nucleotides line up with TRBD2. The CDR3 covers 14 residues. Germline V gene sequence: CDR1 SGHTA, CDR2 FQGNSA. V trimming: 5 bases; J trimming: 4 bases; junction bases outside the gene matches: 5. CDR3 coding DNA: TGTGCCAGCAGCACCACTAGCGGGGTATACGAGCAGTACTTC. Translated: CASSTTSGVYEQYF.

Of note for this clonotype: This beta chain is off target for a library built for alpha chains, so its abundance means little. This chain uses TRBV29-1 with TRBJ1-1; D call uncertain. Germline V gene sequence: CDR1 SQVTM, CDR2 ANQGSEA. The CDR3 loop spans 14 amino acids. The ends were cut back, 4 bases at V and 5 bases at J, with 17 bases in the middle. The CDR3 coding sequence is TGCAGCGTTGTCCTTGGAGGTAAGAGGACTGAAGCTTTCTTT. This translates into CSVVLGGKRTEAFF.

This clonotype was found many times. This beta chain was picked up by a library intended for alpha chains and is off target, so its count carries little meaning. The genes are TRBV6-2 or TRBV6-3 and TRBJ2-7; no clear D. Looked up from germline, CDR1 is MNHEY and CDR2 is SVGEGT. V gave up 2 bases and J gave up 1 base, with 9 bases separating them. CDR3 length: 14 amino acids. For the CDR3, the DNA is TGTGCCAGCAGTTACGGACGGAATTCCTACGAGCAGTACTTC. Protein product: CASSYGRNSYEQYF.

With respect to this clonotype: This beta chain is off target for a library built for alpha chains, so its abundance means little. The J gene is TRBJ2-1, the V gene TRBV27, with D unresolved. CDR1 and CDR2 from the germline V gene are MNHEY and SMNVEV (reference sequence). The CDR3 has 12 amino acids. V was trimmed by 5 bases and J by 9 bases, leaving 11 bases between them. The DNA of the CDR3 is TGTGCCAGCAGTATCCCTCCCGGTGAGCAGTTCTTC. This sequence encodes CASSIPPGEQFF.

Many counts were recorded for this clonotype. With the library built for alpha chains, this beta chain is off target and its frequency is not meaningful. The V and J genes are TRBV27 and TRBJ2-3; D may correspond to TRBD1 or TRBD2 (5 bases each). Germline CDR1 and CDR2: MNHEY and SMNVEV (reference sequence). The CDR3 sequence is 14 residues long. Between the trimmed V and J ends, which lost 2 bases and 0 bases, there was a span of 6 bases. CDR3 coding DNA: TGTGCCAGCAGTTTAAGGGACAGCACAGATACGCAGTATTTT. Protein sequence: CASSLRDSTDTQYF.

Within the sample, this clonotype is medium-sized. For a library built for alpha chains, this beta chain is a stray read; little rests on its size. CDR3 protein: CATSDPRGQGDTQYF. The CDR3 nucleotides are TGTGCCACCAGTGATCCGCGGGGCCAGGGAGATACGCAGTATTTT. This chain joins TRBV24-1 and TRBJ2-3, with D perhaps TRBD2 (6 bases). V dropped 3 bases and J dropped 5 bases, with 14 bases sitting between them. CDR1 is KGHDR, CDR2 SFDVKD, per germline. The CDR3 is 15 residues long.

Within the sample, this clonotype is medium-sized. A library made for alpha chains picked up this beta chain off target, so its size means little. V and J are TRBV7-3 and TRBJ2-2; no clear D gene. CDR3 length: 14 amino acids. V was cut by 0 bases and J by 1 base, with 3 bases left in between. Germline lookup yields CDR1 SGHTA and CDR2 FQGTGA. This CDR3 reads CASSLTQNTGELFF. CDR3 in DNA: TGTGCCAGCAGCTTAACGCAGAACACCGGGGAGCTGTTTTTT.

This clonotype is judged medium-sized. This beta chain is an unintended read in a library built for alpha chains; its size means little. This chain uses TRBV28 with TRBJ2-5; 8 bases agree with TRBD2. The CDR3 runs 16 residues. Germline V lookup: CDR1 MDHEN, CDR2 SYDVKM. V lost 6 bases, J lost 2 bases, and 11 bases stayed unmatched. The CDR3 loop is CASSPAERGWQETQYF. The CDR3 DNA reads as TGTGCCAGCAGCCCCGCCGAGCGGGGGTGGCAAGAGACCCAGTACTTC.

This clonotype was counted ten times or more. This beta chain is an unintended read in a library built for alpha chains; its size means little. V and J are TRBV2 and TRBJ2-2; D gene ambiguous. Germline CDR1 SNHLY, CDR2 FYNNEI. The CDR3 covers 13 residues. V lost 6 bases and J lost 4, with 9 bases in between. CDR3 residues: CASRKDITGELFF. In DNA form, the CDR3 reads TGTGCCAGCAGAAAAGACATCACCGGGGAGCTGTTTTTT.

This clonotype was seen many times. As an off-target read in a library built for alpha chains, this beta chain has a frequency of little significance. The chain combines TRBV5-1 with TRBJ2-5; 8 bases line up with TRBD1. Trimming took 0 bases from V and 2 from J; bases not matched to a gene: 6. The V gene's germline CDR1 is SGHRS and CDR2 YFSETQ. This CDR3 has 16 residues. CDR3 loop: CASSLVGRTGQETQYF. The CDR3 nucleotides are TGCGCCAGCAGCTTGGTTGGGCGGACAGGGCAAGAGACCCAGTACTTC.

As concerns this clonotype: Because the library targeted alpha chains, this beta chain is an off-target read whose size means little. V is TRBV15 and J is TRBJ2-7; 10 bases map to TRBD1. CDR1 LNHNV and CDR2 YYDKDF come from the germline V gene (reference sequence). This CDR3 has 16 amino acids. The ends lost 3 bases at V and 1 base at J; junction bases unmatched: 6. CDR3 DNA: TGTGCCACCAGCAGGCGACAGGGGGCTCGATCCTACGAGCAGTACTTC. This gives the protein CATSRRQGARSYEQYF. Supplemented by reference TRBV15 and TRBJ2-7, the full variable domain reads DAMVIQNPRYQVTQFGKPVTLSCSQTLNHNVMYWYQQKSSQAPKLLFHYYDKDFNNEADTPDNFQSRRPNTSFCFLDIRSPGLGDTAMYLCATSRRQGARSYEQYFGPGTRLTVT.

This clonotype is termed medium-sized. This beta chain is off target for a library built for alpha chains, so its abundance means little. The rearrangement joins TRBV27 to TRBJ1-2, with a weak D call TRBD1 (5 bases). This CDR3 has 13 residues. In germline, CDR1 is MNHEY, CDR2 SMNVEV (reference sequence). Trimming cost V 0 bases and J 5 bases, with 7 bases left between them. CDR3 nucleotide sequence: TGTGCCAGCAGTTTATCCAGGGCTTATGGCTACACCTTC. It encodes CASSLSRAYGYTF.